The source of this TCR beta chain is a study of T cell repertoires in cytomegalovirus infection. Overall study context: HLA-B-restricted CMV epitopes that are well studied were used alongside recently identified HLA-C-restricted ones.

This CDR3 comprises 14 residues. V gave up 1 base and J gave up 0 bases, with 10 bases separating them. Germline values: CDR1 DFQATT, CDR2 SNEGSKA (reference sequence). TCRdb used MiXCR to reprocess the reads, holding one entry per CDR3 protein. The repertoire holds approximately 1,000,000 distinct CDR3 sequences, around 30% seen once, with around 15% in the top ten. Points on this clonotype: Its antigen is still unknown.

Regarding the study as a whole: Dominant in the ex vivo response were TCR beta clonotypes restricted by HLA-C and specific for CMV.

The rearrangement links TRBV20-1 to TRBJ2-7, with D possibly matching TRBD1 (5 bases). The sample here was cultured CD8+ T cells from PBMCs, taken from culture after CMV antigen stimulation. The TCR sequence derives from a human donor in good health (CMV status not recorded). Some clones in this sample may be carry-over from other donors' samples. DNA of the CDR3: TGCAGTGCTAGAGGGACAAGAAACTCCTACGAGCAGTACTTC. Amino acids: CSARGTRNSYEQYF.